This TCR beta chain came from a study of T cells in Graves' hyperthyroidism and ophthalmopathy. RNA transcripts provided the source from which TCR beta CDR3 regions were amplified. First-round RT-PCR targeting the TCR CDR3 was performed with the HTBI primer set. TCRdb itself ran the multiplex PCR reads through MiXCR, one entry per CDR3 protein. The sample includes about 160,000 distinct CDR3 sequences, roughly 10% seen only once; the top ten take around 20%. The table lists this clonotype with many counts. In germline, CDR1 is DFQATT, CDR2 SNEGSKA (reference sequence). The ends lost 6 bases at V and 3 bases at J; junction bases unmatched: 18. CDR3 length equals 20 residues.

The chain recombines TRBV20-1 with TRBJ2-1; 15 nucleotides align to TRBD2. The material sequenced was blood. The TCR originated in a woman between 18 and 29 years old with Graves' hyperthyroidism that later progressed to Graves' ophthalmopathy. Written as DNA, the CDR3 is TGCAGTGCCCTTACGGGATGGACTAGCGGGGGGGCCCTTAGCTACAATGAGCAGTTCTTC. It translates to CSALTGWTSGGALSYNEQFF.